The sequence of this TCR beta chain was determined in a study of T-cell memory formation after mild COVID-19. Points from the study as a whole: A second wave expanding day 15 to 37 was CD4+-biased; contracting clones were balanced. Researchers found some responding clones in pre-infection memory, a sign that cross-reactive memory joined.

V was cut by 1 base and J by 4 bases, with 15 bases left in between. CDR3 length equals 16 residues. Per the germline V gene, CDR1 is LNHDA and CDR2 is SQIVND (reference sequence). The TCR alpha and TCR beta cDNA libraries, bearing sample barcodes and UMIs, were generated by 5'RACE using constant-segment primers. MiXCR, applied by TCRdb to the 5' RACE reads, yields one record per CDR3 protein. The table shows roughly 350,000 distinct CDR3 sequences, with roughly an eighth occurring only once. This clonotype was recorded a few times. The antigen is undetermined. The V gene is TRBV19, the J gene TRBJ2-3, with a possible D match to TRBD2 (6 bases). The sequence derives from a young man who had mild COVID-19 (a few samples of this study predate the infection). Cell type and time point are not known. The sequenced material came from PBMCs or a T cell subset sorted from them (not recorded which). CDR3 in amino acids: CASSIAEPSSADTQYF. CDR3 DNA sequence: TGTGCCAGTAGTATAGCAGAACCGTCTAGCGCAGATACGCAGTATTTT. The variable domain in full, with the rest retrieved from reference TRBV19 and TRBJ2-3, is DGGITQSPKYLFRKEGQNVTLSCEQNLNHDAMYWYRQDPGQGLRLIYYSQIVNDFQKGDIAEGYSVSREKKESFPLTVTSAQKNPTAFYLCASSIAEPSSADTQYFGPGTRLTVL.